These 29 T cell receptor beta chains share one sample of origin, sequenced in a study of CD8 T cells in Susac syndrome (dated by TCRdb to the late 2010s). The library was generated by the immunoSEQ multiplex PCR assay. RNA was extracted with the RNeasy kit and roughly 0.45 to 1 ug was reverse transcribed using random hexamers. The public reads were reanalyzed by TCRdb: fastp trimming at Q25, MiXCR alignment, in-frame beta chains only. Every distinct CDR3 protein forms one entry, paired with its most common genes and DNA. The sample profile shows 150,000 to 200,000 distinct CDR3 sequences; approximately 93% of them were found once. Of the sample, about 0.1% is held by the ten largest clones. Sequenced: CD4+ T cells from PBMCs. The receptors come from a human donor with multiple sclerosis.

The chain joins TRBV18 to TRBJ1-1; D remains ambiguous. The CDR3 has 17 amino acids. V dropped 0 bases and J dropped 4 bases, with 18 bases sitting between them. Germline CDR1 reads KGHSH; CDR2 reads LQKENI. CDR3 in amino acids: CASSPPYRSWAGTEAFF. The CDR3 nucleotides are TGTGCCAGCTCACCACCTTACCGAAGTTGGGCGGGCACTGAAGCTTTCTTT.

The V and J genes are TRBV5-4 and TRBJ2-7; no reliable D call. V was shortened by 2 bases and J by 2 bases, with 8 bases between the two germline ends. The germline V gene encodes CDR1 SGHNT and CDR2 YYREEE (reference sequence). The CDR3 has 13 amino acids. The CDR3 is CASSLGPAYEQYF. The DNA for the CDR3 is TGTGCCAGCAGCTTAGGCCCCGCCTACGAGCAGTACTTC. The whole variable domain, filled in from reference TRBV5-4 and TRBJ2-7, reads ETGVTQSPTHLIKTRGQQVTLRCSSQSGHNTVSWYQQALGQGPQFIFQYYREEENGRGNFPPRFSGLQFPNYSSELNVNALELDDSALYLCASSLGPAYEQYFGPGTRLTVT.

This rearrangement joins TRBV12-3 or TRBV12-4 to TRBJ1-1, with D tentatively TRBD1 (5 bases). V lost 8 bases and J lost 4, with 26 bases in between. The CDR3 is 17 residues long. The CDR3 region is CASAPGLLTGRVTEAFF. CDR3 bases: TGTGCCAGCGCCCCGGGGCTTCTAACAGGACGGGTCACTGAAGCTTTCTTT.

The chain joins TRBV20-1 to TRBJ1-3; D gene unclear. Germline V gives CDR1 DFQATT, CDR2 SNEGSKA (reference sequence). Trimming removed 3 bases at V and 3 bases at J, with 6 bases between. This CDR3 region has 12 residues. CDR3 loop: CSASTNGNTIYF. CDR3 coding DNA: TGCAGTGCTAGTACGAATGGAAACACCATATATTTT.

The chain joins TRBV29-1 to TRBJ1-2, with D perhaps matching TRBD1 (5 bases). This CDR3 has 14 amino acids. CDR1 and CDR2 (germline): SQVTM, ANQGSEA. V dropped 3 bases and J dropped 1 base, with 12 bases sitting between them. CDR3 loop: CSVDSGGDNYGYTF. CDR3 DNA: TGCAGCGTTGACTCGGGGGGGGATAACTATGGCTACACCTTC.

This chain links TRBV30 with TRBJ2-5; TRBD1 aligns across 9 bases. This CDR3 contains 13 residues. Germline V lookup: CDR1 GTSNPN, CDR2 SVGIG (reference sequence). Trimming at V came to 1 base and at J to 5 bases, leaving 2 bases not matched to a gene. The CDR3 bases are TGTGCCTGGAGTGGGACAGGGGCCGAGACCCAGTACTTC. This encodes CAWSGTGAETQYF.

The genes are TRBV12-3 or TRBV12-4 and TRBJ2-1; TRBD2 aligns across 8 bases. The CDR3 is 17 amino acids. With 6 bases clipped from V and 4 bases from J, the junction kept 14 bases outside the gene matches. The CDR3 loop is CASRTWKGLGLYNEQFF. Written as DNA, the CDR3 is TGTGCCAGCAGGACTTGGAAGGGACTAGGACTTTACAATGAGCAGTTCTTC.

The chain joins TRBV28 to TRBJ1-2; the D gene is possibly TRBD1 (5 bases). Per the germline V gene, CDR1 is MDHEN and CDR2 is SYDVKM. The CDR3 is 15 amino acids. The V end lost 7 bases, the J end lost 8 bases, and 23 bases lay between the germline ends. CDR3 sequence: CASTDRSSGRGGYTF. CDR3 DNA: TGTGCCAGCACTGACCGGTCTTCGGGGCGCGGGGGCTACACCTTC.

This clonotype was seen only once. J is TRBJ1-1 and V is TRBV5-1; 7 positions agree with TRBD1. V shed 0 bases, J shed 6 bases, and the junction held 5 bases outside the gene matches. The germline CDR1 and CDR2 sequences are SGHRS and YFSETQ. The CDR3 totals 14 residues. The CDR3 reads CASSLVQGTAEAFF. Written as DNA, the CDR3 is TGCGCCAGCAGCTTGGTACAGGGGACGGCTGAAGCTTTCTTT. The entire variable domain, with the rest obtained from reference TRBV5-1 and TRBJ1-1, is as follows: KAGVTQTPRYLIKTRGQQVTLSCSPISGHRSVSWYQQTPGQGLQFLFEYFSETQRNKGNFPGRFSGRQFSNSRSEMNVSTLELGDSALYLCASSLVQGTAEAFFGQGTRLTVV.

The chain recombines TRBV14 with TRBJ1-1, with a possible D match to TRBD1 (5 bases). The V and J ends lost 0 bases and 5 bases respectively, with 7 bases between them. Germline V gene data show CDR1 as SGHDN and CDR2 as FVKESK. The length of the CDR3 is 13 residues. The CDR3, as DNA: TGTGCCAGCAGCCAAGAACGACAGACTGAAGCTTTCTTT. Its translation is CASSQERQTEAFF.

The chain couples TRBV6-2 or TRBV6-3 to TRBJ1-1, with 7 bases identical to TRBD1. The CDR3 covers 13 residues. J gave up 0 bases and V 8 bases, and 3 bases lay outside the gene matches. Germline-derived CDR1 and CDR2 are MNHEY and SVGEGT. The CDR3 reads CASVGTVNTEAFF. In DNA form, the CDR3 reads TGTGCCAGCGTCGGGACAGTGAACACTGAAGCTTTCTTT.

The chain has TRBV18 and TRBJ1-2; D is uncertain. Trimming took off 0 bases at V and 5 bases at J, with 13 bases between the two ends. This CDR3 is 15 amino acids long. Per germline, CDR1 KGHSH and CDR2 LQKENI. As DNA, the CDR3 is TGTGCCAGCTCACCACCGGCCGAACCGGGGTATGGCTACACCTTC. It translates to CASSPPAEPGYGYTF. The whole variable domain, remainder taken from reference TRBV18 and TRBJ1-2, is NAGVMQNPRHLVRRRGQEARLRCSPMKGHSHVYWYRQLPEEGLKFMVYLQKENIIDESGMPKERFSAEFPKEGPSILRIQQVVRGDSAAYFCASSPPAEPGYGYTFGSGTRLTVV.

This chain connects TRBV12-3 or TRBV12-4 to TRBJ1-1; no definite D call. V lost 1 base and J 4 bases, leaving 10 bases between the germline ends. This CDR3 comprises 14 residues. CDR3 in amino acids: CASSLGGQSTEAFF. The CDR3 DNA reads TGTGCCAGCAGTTTAGGAGGTCAGAGCACTGAAGCTTTCTTT.

V gene TRBV29-1 combines with J gene TRBJ2-2; possibly TRBD1 for D (6 bases). Germline V CDR1 and CDR2: SQVTM, ANQGSEA. V lost 7 bases, J lost 8 bases, and 8 bases lay in between. The CDR3 is 10 residues long. CDR3 protein: CSAGAGELFF. In DNA form, the CDR3 reads TGCAGCGCAGGGGCAGGGGAGCTGTTTTTT.

This clonotype appeared a single time. This chain uses TRBV4-2 with TRBJ1-5, with a possible D match to TRBD1 (5 bases). This CDR3 spans 16 amino acids. The ends were cut back, 1 base at V and 4 bases at J, with 14 bases in the middle. CDR1 and CDR2 from the germline V gene are LGHNA and YNFKEQ. CDR3 sequence: CASSQVGRQGNQPQHF. DNA of the CDR3: TGTGCCAGCAGCCAAGTAGGTCGCCAGGGTAATCAGCCCCAGCATTTT.

The V gene is TRBV6-5, the J gene TRBJ2-7, with TRBD1 matching over 8 bases. Germline CDR1 reads MNHEY; CDR2 reads SVGAGI. The V and J ends lost 5 bases and 3 bases, in that order; junction bases with no gene match: 6. The CDR3 spans 14 residues. CDR3 nucleotide sequence: TGTGCCAGCAGTATCCGGGACAGGCTCTACGAGCAGTACTTC. Its translation: CASSIRDRLYEQYF.

This rearrangement joins TRBV18 to TRBJ2-7, with 8 bases identical to TRBD1. There are 13 residues in the CDR3. Per germline, CDR1 KGHSH and CDR2 LQKENI. The V and J ends lost 3 bases and 6 bases, in that order; junction bases with no gene match: 4. CDR3 residues: CASSPGQGGEQYF. CDR3 coding DNA: TGTGCCAGCTCACCCGGACAGGGCGGCGAGCAGTACTTC. Looking up the rest from reference TRBV18 and TRBJ2-7 gives the full variable domain: NAGVMQNPRHLVRRRGQEARLRCSPMKGHSHVYWYRQLPEEGLKFMVYLQKENIIDESGMPKERFSAEFPKEGPSILRIQQVVRGDSAAYFCASSPGQGGEQYFGPGTRLTVT.

The chain couples TRBV2 to TRBJ2-1; 10 bases align to TRBD2. Germline trimming cut 10 bases from V and 10 bases from J; bases unmatched to any gene: 13. Germline assignment: CDR1 SNHLY and CDR2 FYNNEI. This CDR3 contains 14 residues. The CDR3 bases are TGTGCCACCCATCCGGGACTAGCGTTGGGCGAGCAGTTCTTC. It specifies CATHPGLALGEQFF.

The genes are TRBV6-2 or TRBV6-3 and TRBJ2-7; D is unclear. The CDR3 sequence is 18 residues long. V was shortened by 0 bases and J by 2 bases, with 20 bases between the two germline ends. Germline CDR1 and CDR2: MNHEY and SVGEGT. CDR3 nucleotides: TGTGCCAGCAGTTACTCGATAGTAGACCAGGATTATACCTACGAGCAGTACTTC. Its protein product is CASSYSIVDQDYTYEQYF.

V usage is TRBV28 and J usage is TRBJ2-4, with 7 bases that match TRBD1. The CDR3 contains 17 residues. J gave up 1 base and V 4 bases, and 10 bases lay outside the gene matches. Germline V gene lookup returns CDR1 MDHEN and CDR2 SYDVKM. The CDR3 sequence: CASSWNGQVLAKNIQYF. The DNA for the CDR3 is TGTGCCAGCAGTTGGAATGGACAGGTGTTGGCCAAAAACATTCAGTACTTC. Complete variable domain (other parts from reference TRBV28 and TRBJ2-4): DVKVTQSSRYLVKRTGEKVFLECVQDMDHENMFWYRQDPGLGLRLIYFSYDVKMKEKGDIPEGYSVSREKKERFSLILESASTNQTSMYLCASSWNGQVLAKNIQYFGAGTRLSVL.

This sequence joins TRBV2 and TRBJ2-3; D uncertain. V was cut by 4 bases and J by 0 bases, with 11 bases left in between. This CDR3 contains 15 residues. Germline values: CDR1 SNHLY, CDR2 FYNNEI. CDR3 region: CASSARGPSTDTQYF. The CDR3 DNA is TGTGCCAGCAGTGCCCGTGGCCCTAGCACAGATACGCAGTATTTT. Full variable domain (outside the CDR3, taken from reference TRBV2 and TRBJ2-3): EPEVTQTPSHQVTQMGQEVILRCVPISNHLYFYWYRQILGQKVEFLVSFYNNEISEKSEIFDDQFSVERPDGSNFTLKIRSTKLEDSAMYFCASSARGPSTDTQYFGPGTRLTVL.

The genes are TRBV30 and TRBJ1-6; TRBD1 aligns across 10 bases. Germline V gene lookup returns CDR1 GTSNPN and CDR2 SVGIG (reference sequence). J lost 10 bases, V lost 6 bases, and 9 bases had no gene match. This CDR3 contains 14 residues. CDR3 in DNA: TGTGCCTGTGACAGGGGGCTTTTGGAATCACCCCTCCACTTT. This translates into CACDRGLLESPLHF.

The CDR3 sequence is CASSYLRGNEKLFF. CDR3 nucleotide sequence: TGTGCCAGCAGTTACTTACGGGGAAATGAAAAACTGTTTTTT. The chain uses TRBV6-2 or TRBV6-3 and TRBJ1-4; D is unresolved. The CDR3 runs to 14 residues. Germline V gene sequence: CDR1 MNHEY, CDR2 SVGEGT. V lost 1 base, J lost 5 bases, and 8 bases lay in between.

The rearrangement joins TRBV6-1 to TRBJ2-2; D is ambiguous. The CDR3 consists of 14 residues. Trimming removed 3 bases at V and 4 bases at J, with 9 bases between. Per germline, CDR1 MNHNS and CDR2 SASEGT. This CDR3 is CASSEVYFTGELFF. Written as DNA, the CDR3 is TGTGCCAGCAGTGAGGTTTATTTCACCGGGGAGCTGTTTTTT.

CDR3 nucleotides: TGTGCCACCGAGGTGCGGTTACAAGAGACCCAGTACTTC. The encoded protein is CATEVRLQETQYF. The chain links TRBV7-9 to TRBJ2-5; D uncertain. Trimming took 10 bases from V and 2 from J, leaving 14 bases between them. The CDR3 has 13 amino acids. Germline V CDR1 and CDR2: SEHNR, FQNEAQ (reference sequence).

J is TRBJ1-3 and V is TRBV5-1; weak D call: TRBD1 (5 bases). V gave up 3 bases and J gave up 0 bases, with 10 bases separating them. The CDR3 has 15 residues. CDR1 SGHRS and CDR2 YFSETQ come from the germline V gene. CDR3 in amino acids: CASSSGLSSGNTIYF. The CDR3 DNA sequence: TGCGCCAGCAGCTCGGGACTCAGCTCTGGAAACACCATATATTTT. The variable domain in full, with the rest retrieved from reference TRBV5-1 and TRBJ1-3, is KAGVTQTPRYLIKTRGQQVTLSCSPISGHRSVSWYQQTPGQGLQFLFEYFSETQRNKGNFPGRFSGRQFSNSRSEMNVSTLELGDSALYLCASSSGLSSGNTIYFGEGSWLTVV.

The chain couples TRBV12-3 or TRBV12-4 to TRBJ1-1; D is ambiguous. The CDR3 is 15 amino acids. Trimming cost V 5 bases and J 0 bases, with 13 bases left between them. The CDR3 nucleotides read TGTGCCAGCAGTCCCCCCGGGAATTTGAACACTGAAGCTTTCTTT. Protein: CASSPPGNLNTEAFF.

The gene calls are TRBV6-5 and TRBJ2-1, with 8 bases fitting TRBD2. The CDR3 loop spans 13 amino acids. The V and J ends lost 6 bases and 9 bases, in that order; junction bases with no gene match: 7. CDR1 is MNHEY and CDR2 is SVGAGI in the germline V gene. The CDR3 coding sequence is TGTGCCAGCAGATCCGGACTAGCTGGTGAGCAGTTCTTC. Translating it yields CASRSGLAGEQFF.

The CDR3 region has the DNA TGCGCCAGCAGCTCTCTGACGGGCTACGAGCAGTACTTC. Encoded protein: CASSSLTGYEQYF. The rearrangement links TRBV5-1 to TRBJ2-7; D remains ambiguous. Trimming removed 3 bases from V and 3 bases from J, with 10 bases in between. The CDR3 length is 13 residues. CDR1 is SGHRS and CDR2 is YFSETQ in the germline V gene.